Each of the 24 T cell receptor beta chains below was sequenced from the same sample in a study of OX40 agonist ivuxolimab in advanced cancers. Measured with immunoSEQ multiplex PCR; TCRdb has only the in-frame clones, and not every one. The sample lists about 94,000 clones, about 88% occurring once. The sample was CD4+ or CD8+ T cells sorted from blood, taken in a trial of the OX40 agonist ivuxolimab. These TCRs come from an adult with an advanced solid tumor such as melanoma, head and neck, liver or kidney cancer.

Remarks on this clone: A read error may be the cause here, since a much bigger clone is one base away. This sequence joins TRBV7-6 and TRBJ1-1, with 7 bases that match TRBD1. CDR1 is SGHVS, CDR2 FNYEAQ, per germline. CDR3 length: 13 amino acids. J was trimmed by 1 base and V by 5 bases; bases with no gene match: 1. The chain's CDR3 is CASSRQGNTEAFF. DNA of the CDR3: TGTGCCAGCAGCCGACAGGGGAACACTGAAGCTTTCTTT. The variable domain in full, completed from reference TRBV7-6 and TRBJ1-1, reads GAGVSQSPRYKVTKRGQDVALRCDPISGHVSLYWYRQALGQGPEFLTYFNYEAQQDKSGLPNDRFSAERPEGSISTLTIQRTEQRDSAMYRCASSRQGNTEAFFGQGTRLTVV.

The chain uses TRBV7-2 and TRBJ2-3; D unresolved. Germline-derived CDR1 and CDR2 are SGHTA and FQGNSA. V was pared by 5 bases and J by 0 bases, with 6 bases between. This CDR3 contains 13 residues. The CDR3 region is CASSVASTDTQYF. For the CDR3, the DNA is TGTGCCAGCAGCGTGGCGAGCACAGATACGCAGTATTTT.

This clone was found a few times. Other DNA sequences in this specimen translate into the identical CDR3. The genes are TRBV18 and TRBJ2-2, with D perhaps matching TRBD2 (5 bases). V gave up 0 bases and J gave up 3 bases, with 5 bases separating them. The CDR3 runs 14 residues. Germline V gene sequence: CDR1 KGHSH, CDR2 LQKENI. The DNA of the CDR3 is TGTGCCAGCTCACCACCAGCGGACACCGGGGAGCTGTTTTTT. Its protein is CASSPPADTGELFF.

The chain uses TRBV6-1 and TRBJ1-1; 8 nucleotides agree with TRBD1. J gave up 6 bases and V 3 bases, and 3 bases lay outside the gene matches. The CDR3 extends over 13 amino acids. In germline, CDR1 is MNHNS, CDR2 SASEGT. The DNA of the CDR3 is TGTGCCAGCAGTGACAGGGGGCGGCCTGAAGCTTTCTTT. It is translated as CASSDRGRPEAFF.

The V and J genes are TRBV5-1 and TRBJ2-1; D not resolved. Germline CDR1 is SGHRS and CDR2 is YFSETQ. This CDR3 region has 11 residues. Trimming removed 6 bases from V and 7 bases from J, with 8 bases in between. The CDR3 spells CASTSGNEQFF. CDR3 bases: TGCGCCAGCACCTCTGGTAATGAGCAGTTCTTC.

As DNA, the CDR3 is TGCGCCAGCAGCCAAGAGGAGACCGATCCTTTTGAAGCTTTCTTT. Its translation: CASSQEETDPFEAFF. The V call is TRBV4-3, the J call TRBJ1-1; D not certain. The germline V gene encodes CDR1 LGHNA and CDR2 YSLEER. Trimming took 0 bases from V and 7 from J, leaving 15 bases between them. The CDR3 sequence is 15 residues long.

The chain links TRBV5-4 to TRBJ2-5; TRBD1 or TRBD2 may be the D gene (5 bases each). The CDR3 is 14 residues long. CDR1 SGHNT and CDR2 YYREEE come from the germline V gene (reference sequence). Trimming shortened V by 9 bases and J by 2 bases, and 17 bases separated the two germline ends. CDR3 DNA: TGTGCCATCAGGTCATGGGGGTCACAAGAGACCCAGTACTTC. As protein: CAIRSWGSQETQYF.

The gene calls are TRBV5-6 and TRBJ2-7; D unclear. V lost 1 base, J lost 7 bases, and 9 bases lay in between. The CDR3 totals 12 residues. Germline V lookup: CDR1 SGHDT, CDR2 YYEEEE. CDR3 nucleotide sequence: TGTGCCAGCAGCTTGAGGGTGGGGGAGCAGTACTTC. Translation: CASSLRVGEQYF.

This clone was recorded once. The chain links TRBV7-2 to TRBJ2-5; 11 bases fit TRBD2. This CDR3 has 18 amino acids. J gave up 0 bases and V 1 base, and 7 bases lay outside the gene matches. Germline lookup yields CDR1 SGHTA and CDR2 FQGNSA. The CDR3 spells CASSLGGRLAGHQETQYF. CDR3 sequence (DNA): TGTGCCAGCAGCTTAGGAGGGAGACTAGCGGGGCACCAAGAGACCCAGTACTTC.

V and J are TRBV18 and TRBJ1-6; TRBD1 is a possible D gene (6 bases). The ends were cut back, 6 bases at V and 8 bases at J, with 17 bases in the middle. This CDR3 comprises 15 residues. Germline V CDR1 and CDR2: KGHSH, LQKENI. The CDR3 sequence is CASSRDKGRDSPLHF. For the CDR3, the DNA is TGTGCCAGCTCTCGGGACAAGGGACGGGATTCACCCCTCCACTTT.

The V call is TRBV19, the J call TRBJ2-3, with 8 bases identical to TRBD1. The CDR3 is made up of 15 amino acids. With 4 bases clipped from V and 0 bases from J, the junction kept 3 bases outside the gene matches. Looked up from germline, CDR1 is LNHDA and CDR2 is SQIVND (reference sequence). CDR3 DNA sequence: TGTGCCAGTAGTACGCAGGGGGCTAGCACAGATACGCAGTATTTT. This translates into CASSTQGASTDTQYF. The entire variable domain, with the rest obtained from reference TRBV19 and TRBJ2-3, is as follows: DGGITQSPKYLFRKEGQNVTLSCEQNLNHDAMYWYRQDPGQGLRLIYYSQIVNDFQKGDIAEGYSVSREKKESFPLTVTSAQKNPTAFYLCASSTQGASTDTQYFGPGTRLTVL.

The rearrangement joins TRBV11-3 to TRBJ2-7; D gene ambiguous. The CDR3 spans 13 residues. V was cut by 5 bases and J by 3 bases, with 11 bases left in between. Germline CDR1 SGHNT, CDR2 YENEEA. CDR3 nucleotides: TGTGCCAGCAGCCTTCTGATGGGCTACGAGCAGTACTTC. It yields the protein CASSLLMGYEQYF.

This clone was counted a few times. The same CDR3 can be traced to other DNA sequences in this sample. The chain joins TRBV19 to TRBJ2-5, with D tentatively TRBD1 (6 bases). Per germline, CDR1 LNHDA and CDR2 SQIVND (reference sequence). The germline V and J ends were trimmed by 6 bases and 1 base, with 12 bases remaining between them. The CDR3 covers 14 residues. Here the CDR3 DNA reads TGTGCCAGTAGCCCCCGAGGGGGCCAAGAGACCCAGTACTTC. It encodes CASSPRGGQETQYF.

The chain joins TRBV7-9 to TRBJ2-5, with 8 bases matching TRBD1. In germline, CDR1 is SEHNR, CDR2 FQNEAQ (reference sequence). V shed 3 bases, J shed 12 bases, and the junction held 3 bases outside the gene matches. CDR3 length equals 11 residues. CDR3 region: CASSLMGQEYF. CDR3 sequence (DNA): TGTGCCAGCAGCTTGATGGGACAGGAGTACTTC. The complete variable domain, with remaining parts taken from reference TRBV7-9 and TRBJ2-5, reads DTGVSQNPRHKITKRGQNVTFRCDPISEHNRLYWYRQTLGQGPEFLTYFQNEAQLEKSRLLSDRFSAERPKGSFSTLEIQRTEQGDSAMYLCASSLMGQEYFGPGTRLLVL.

This sequence joins TRBV10-3 and TRBJ2-7; 7 bases are a match to TRBD2. The CDR3 runs to 14 residues. Losses at the gene ends were 1 base for V and 6 bases for J; bases not matched to a gene: 6. Germline assignment: CDR1 ENHRY and CDR2 SYGVKD. The CDR3, as DNA: TGTGCCATCAGTGAGTGCTGGGAGGGGTGCGAGCAGTACTTC. It encodes CAISECWEGCEQYF.

This chain joins TRBV7-2 and TRBJ1-1; a possible D gene is TRBD1 (5 bases). The V end lost 7 bases, the J end lost 3 bases, and 18 bases lay between the germline ends. CDR1 SGHTA and CDR2 FQGNSA come from the germline V gene. The CDR3 covers 15 residues. The CDR3 DNA follows: TGTGCCAGCACCCGCCCCAACGGGGGGGACACTGAAGCTTTCTTT. Protein: CASTRPNGGDTEAFF.

This chain uses TRBV2 with TRBJ1-1; D unresolved. Trimming pared 10 bases from V and 2 bases from J, leaving 17 bases between. CDR1 and CDR2 (germline): SNHLY, FYNNEI. The CDR3 spans 14 residues. CDR3 nucleotides: TGTGCCAATCAACTCCGGGCGGGCAACACTGAAGCTTTCTTT. Amino acids: CANQLRAGNTEAFF.

This chain joins TRBV6-1 and TRBJ2-2; D is uncertain. Germline V gives CDR1 MNHNS, CDR2 SASEGT. The CDR3 has 12 amino acids. Trimming removed 6 bases from V and 6 bases from J, with 8 bases in between. The CDR3 DNA reads as TGTGCCAGCAGGGCCCTCCCCGGGGAGCTGTTTTTT. It translates to CASRALPGELFF.

This chain links TRBV7-9 with TRBJ2-3, with 9 bases lining up with TRBD2. The CDR3 spans 16 residues. Germline CDR1 is SEHNR and CDR2 is FQNEAQ (reference sequence). V dropped 4 bases and J dropped 2; count of bases not matched to a gene: 7. The CDR3 DNA is TGTGCCAGCAGCTCTAGCGGGGTCCGCTTCACAGATACGCAGTATTTT. This sequence encodes CASSSSGVRFTDTQYF.

This clone is a singleton in its sample. The chain couples TRBV5-1 to TRBJ2-2; 7 positions match TRBD1. CDR1 is SGHRS and CDR2 is YFSETQ in the germline V gene. CDR3 length: 14 amino acids. J was trimmed by 4 bases and V by 4 bases; bases with no gene match: 4. This CDR3 is CASSNRGITGELFF. In DNA form, the CDR3 reads TGCGCCAGCAGCAACAGGGGAATCACCGGGGAGCTGTTTTTT.

V and J are TRBV11-3 and TRBJ2-2; possible D gene TRBD1, 5 bases. The V gene's germline CDR1 is SGHNT and CDR2 YENEEA. The CDR3 extends over 15 amino acids. V lost 4 bases and J 6 bases, leaving 15 bases between the germline ends. DNA for the CDR3: TGTGCCAGCAGCTCGGACACCGGCAAACCCGGGGAGCTGTTTTTT. This translates into CASSSDTGKPGELFF.

The chain links TRBV5-1 to TRBJ2-7, with D unresolved. This CDR3 spans 13 amino acids. Germline V gene sequence: CDR1 SGHRS, CDR2 YFSETQ. V lost 4 bases and J lost 2, with 10 bases in between. This CDR3 is CASSVDGPYEQYF. Written as DNA, the CDR3 is TGCGCCAGCAGCGTCGACGGACCCTACGAGCAGTACTTC.

The rearrangement links TRBV7-5 to TRBJ2-7. TRBV7-5 is termed a pseudogene. This CDR3 comprises 15 residues. CDR3 amino acids: CVRIEGLTCVYEQYF. CDR3 sequence (DNA): TGTGTCAGAATAGAAGGGCTGACTTGCGTCTACGAGCAGTACTTC.

This clone was seen only once. The gene calls are TRBV1 and TRBJ2-5; no DNA check was done on the table's D call, TRBD2. TRBV1 is labeled a pseudogene. The CDR3 covers 16 residues. The CDR3 here is CTSSQDPRGPVQTQYF. The CDR3 nucleotides are TGCACCAGCAGCCAAGATCCGAGAGGGCCGGTCCAGACCCAGTACTTC.